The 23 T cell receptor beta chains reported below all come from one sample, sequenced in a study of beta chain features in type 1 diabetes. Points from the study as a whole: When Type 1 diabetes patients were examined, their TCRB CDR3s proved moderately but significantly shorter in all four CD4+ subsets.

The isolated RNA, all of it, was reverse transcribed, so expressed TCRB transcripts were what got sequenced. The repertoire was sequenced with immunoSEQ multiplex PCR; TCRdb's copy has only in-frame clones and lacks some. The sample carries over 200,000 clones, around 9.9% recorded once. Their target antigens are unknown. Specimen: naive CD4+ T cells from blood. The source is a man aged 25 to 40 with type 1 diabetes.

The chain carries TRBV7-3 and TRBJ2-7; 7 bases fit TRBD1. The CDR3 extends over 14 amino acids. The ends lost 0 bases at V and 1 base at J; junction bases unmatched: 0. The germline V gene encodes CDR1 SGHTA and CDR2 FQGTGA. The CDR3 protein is CASSLTGQSYEQYF. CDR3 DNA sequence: TGTGCCAGCAGCTTAACGGGACAGTCCTACGAGCAGTACTTC.

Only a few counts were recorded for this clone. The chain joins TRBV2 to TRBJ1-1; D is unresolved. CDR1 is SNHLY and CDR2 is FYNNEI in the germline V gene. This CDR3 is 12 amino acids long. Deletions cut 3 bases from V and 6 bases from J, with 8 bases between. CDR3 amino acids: CASSEPSPEAFF. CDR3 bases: TGTGCCAGCAGTGAGCCCAGTCCTGAAGCTTTCTTT.

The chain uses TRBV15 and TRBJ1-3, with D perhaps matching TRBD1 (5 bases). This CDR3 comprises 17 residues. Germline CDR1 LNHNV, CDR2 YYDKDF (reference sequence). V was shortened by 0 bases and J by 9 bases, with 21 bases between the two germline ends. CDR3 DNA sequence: TGTGCCACCAGCAGAGATATGACGCGGCCGGCCGGGGGCACCATATATTTT. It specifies CATSRDMTRPAGGTIYF.

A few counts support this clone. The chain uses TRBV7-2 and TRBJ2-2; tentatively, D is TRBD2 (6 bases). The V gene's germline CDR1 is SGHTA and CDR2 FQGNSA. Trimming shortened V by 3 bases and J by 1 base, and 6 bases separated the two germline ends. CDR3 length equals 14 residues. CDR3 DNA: TGTGCCAGCAGCTTGGGAGGGAACACCGGGGAGCTGTTTTTT. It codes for CASSLGGNTGELFF.

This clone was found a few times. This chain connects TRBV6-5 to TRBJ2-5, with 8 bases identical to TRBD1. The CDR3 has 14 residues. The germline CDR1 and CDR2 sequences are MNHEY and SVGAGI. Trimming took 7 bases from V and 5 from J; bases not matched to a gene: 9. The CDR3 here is CASNLPGGAETQYF. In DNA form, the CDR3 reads TGTGCCAGCAATCTACCAGGGGGCGCGGAGACCCAGTACTTC.

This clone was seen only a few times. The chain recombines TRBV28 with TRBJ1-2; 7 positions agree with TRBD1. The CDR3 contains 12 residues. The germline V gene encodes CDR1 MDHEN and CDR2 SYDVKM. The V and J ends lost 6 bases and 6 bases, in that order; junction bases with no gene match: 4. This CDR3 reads CASREGADGYTF. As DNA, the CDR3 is TGTGCCAGCAGGGAGGGGGCGGATGGCTACACCTTC.

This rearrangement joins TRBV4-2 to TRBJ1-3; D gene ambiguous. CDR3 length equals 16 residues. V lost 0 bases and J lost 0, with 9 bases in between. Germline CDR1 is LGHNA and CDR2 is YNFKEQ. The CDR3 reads CASSQEARSSGNTIYF. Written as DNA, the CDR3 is TGTGCCAGCAGCCAAGAAGCACGGTCCTCTGGAAACACCATATATTTT.

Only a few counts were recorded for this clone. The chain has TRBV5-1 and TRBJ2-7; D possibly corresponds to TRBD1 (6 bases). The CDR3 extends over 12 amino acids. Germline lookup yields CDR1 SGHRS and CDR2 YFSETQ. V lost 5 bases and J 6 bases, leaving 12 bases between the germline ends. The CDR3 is CASSRTGSEQYF. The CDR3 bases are TGCGCCAGCAGTCGCACAGGGTCCGAGCAGTACTTC. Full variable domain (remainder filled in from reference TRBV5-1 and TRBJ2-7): KAGVTQTPRYLIKTRGQQVTLSCSPISGHRSVSWYQQTPGQGLQFLFEYFSETQRNKGNFPGRFSGRQFSNSRSEMNVSTLELGDSALYLCASSRTGSEQYFGPGTRLTVT.

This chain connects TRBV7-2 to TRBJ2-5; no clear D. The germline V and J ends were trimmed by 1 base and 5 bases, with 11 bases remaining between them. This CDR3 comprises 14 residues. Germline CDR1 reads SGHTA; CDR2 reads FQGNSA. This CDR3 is CASSLVDRVETQYF. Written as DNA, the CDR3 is TGTGCCAGCAGCTTAGTTGACCGGGTTGAGACCCAGTACTTC.

The CDR3 protein is CASSKGNYGYTF. The CDR3 nucleotides read TGTGCCAGTAGCAAGGGGAACTATGGCTACACCTTC. This rearrangement joins TRBV19 to TRBJ1-2; perhaps TRBD1 as D (5 bases). Trimming removed 6 bases at V and 2 bases at J, with 7 bases between. Germline V gene lookup returns CDR1 LNHDA and CDR2 SQIVND (reference sequence). The CDR3 is 12 amino acids.

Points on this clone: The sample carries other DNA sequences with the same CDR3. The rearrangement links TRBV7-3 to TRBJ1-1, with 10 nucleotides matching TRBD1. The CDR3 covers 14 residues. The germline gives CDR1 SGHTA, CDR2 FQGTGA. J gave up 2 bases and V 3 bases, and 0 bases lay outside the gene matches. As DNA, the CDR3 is TGTGCCAGCAGCTTGACAGGGGGCAACACTGAAGCTTTCTTT. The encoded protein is CASSLTGGNTEAFF.

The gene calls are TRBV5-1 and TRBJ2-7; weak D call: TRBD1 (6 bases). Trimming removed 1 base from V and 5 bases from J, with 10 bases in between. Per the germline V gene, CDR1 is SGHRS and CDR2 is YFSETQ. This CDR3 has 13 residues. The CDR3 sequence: CASSLLGHDEQYF. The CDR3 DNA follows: TGCGCCAGCAGCTTGCTGGGACACGACGAGCAGTACTTC.

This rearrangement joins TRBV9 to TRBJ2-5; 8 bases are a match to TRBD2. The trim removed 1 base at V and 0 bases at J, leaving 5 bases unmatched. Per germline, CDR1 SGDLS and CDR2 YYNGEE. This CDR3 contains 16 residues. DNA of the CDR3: TGTGCCAGCAGCGTACGGGGGGGGATCAACCAAGAGACCCAGTACTTC. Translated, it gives CASSVRGGINQETQYF.

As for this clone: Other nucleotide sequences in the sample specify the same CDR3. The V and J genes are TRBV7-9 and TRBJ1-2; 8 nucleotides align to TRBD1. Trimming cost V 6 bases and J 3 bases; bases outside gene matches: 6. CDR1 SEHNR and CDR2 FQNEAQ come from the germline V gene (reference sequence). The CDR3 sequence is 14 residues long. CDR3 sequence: CASSRTGLDYGYTF. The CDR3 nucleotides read TGTGCCAGCAGTAGGACAGGGTTGGACTATGGCTACACCTTC.

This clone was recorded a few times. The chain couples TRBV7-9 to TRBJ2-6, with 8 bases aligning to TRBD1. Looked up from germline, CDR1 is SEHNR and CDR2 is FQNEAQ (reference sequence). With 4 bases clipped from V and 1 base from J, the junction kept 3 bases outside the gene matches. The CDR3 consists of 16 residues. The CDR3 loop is CASSSRTGSGANVLTF. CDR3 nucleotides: TGTGCCAGCAGCTCCCGGACAGGGTCTGGGGCCAACGTCCTGACTTTC.

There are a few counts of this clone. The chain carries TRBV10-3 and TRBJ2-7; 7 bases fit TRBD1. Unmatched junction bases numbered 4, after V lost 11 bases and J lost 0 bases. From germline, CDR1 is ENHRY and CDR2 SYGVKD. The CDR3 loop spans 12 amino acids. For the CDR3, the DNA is TGTGCCTCCCGACAGGGCTCCTACGAGCAGTACTTC. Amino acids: CASRQGSYEQYF.

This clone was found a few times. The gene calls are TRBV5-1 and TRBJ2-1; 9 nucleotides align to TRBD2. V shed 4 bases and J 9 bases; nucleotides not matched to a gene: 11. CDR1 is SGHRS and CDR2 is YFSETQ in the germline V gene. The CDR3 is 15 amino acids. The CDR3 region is CASSQIAGAEGEQFF. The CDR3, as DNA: TGCGCCAGCAGCCAGATAGCGGGGGCGGAGGGTGAGCAGTTCTTC.

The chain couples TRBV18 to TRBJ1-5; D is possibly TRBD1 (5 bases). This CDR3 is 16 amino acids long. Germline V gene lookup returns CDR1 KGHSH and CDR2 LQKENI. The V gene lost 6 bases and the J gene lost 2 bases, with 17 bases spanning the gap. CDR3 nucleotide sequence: TGTGCCAGCTCTAGAGTAGTGCAGGGTGGCAATCAGCCCCAGCATTTT. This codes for CASSRVVQGGNQPQHF.

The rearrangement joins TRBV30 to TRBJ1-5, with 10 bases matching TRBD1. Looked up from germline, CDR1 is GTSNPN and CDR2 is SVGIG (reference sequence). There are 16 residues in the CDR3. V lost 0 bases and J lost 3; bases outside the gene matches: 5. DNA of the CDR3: TGTGCCTGGAGTGTAGTGACAGGGGGCCCCAATCAGCCCCAGCATTTT. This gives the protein CAWSVVTGGPNQPQHF.

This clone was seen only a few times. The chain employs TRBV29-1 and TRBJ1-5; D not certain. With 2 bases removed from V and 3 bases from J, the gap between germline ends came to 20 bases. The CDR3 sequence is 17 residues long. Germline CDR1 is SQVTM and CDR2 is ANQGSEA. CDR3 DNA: TGCAGCGTTGAAAAGGCGGGTAGGCAGAGAGTCAATCAGCCCCAGCATTTT. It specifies CSVEKAGRQRVNQPQHF.

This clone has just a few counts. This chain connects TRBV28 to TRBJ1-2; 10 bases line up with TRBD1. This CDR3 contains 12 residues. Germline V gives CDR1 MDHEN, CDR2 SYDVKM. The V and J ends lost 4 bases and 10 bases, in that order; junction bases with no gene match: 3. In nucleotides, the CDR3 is TGTGCCAGCAGTTCCGGGACAGGGGTCTACACCTTC. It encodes CASSSGTGVYTF.

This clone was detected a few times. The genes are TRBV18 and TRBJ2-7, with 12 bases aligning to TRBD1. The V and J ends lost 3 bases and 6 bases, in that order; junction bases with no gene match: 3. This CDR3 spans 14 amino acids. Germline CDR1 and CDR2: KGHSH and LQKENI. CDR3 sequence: CASSPLGQGAEQYF. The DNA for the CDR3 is TGTGCCAGCTCACCCCTGGGACAGGGGGCCGAGCAGTACTTC.

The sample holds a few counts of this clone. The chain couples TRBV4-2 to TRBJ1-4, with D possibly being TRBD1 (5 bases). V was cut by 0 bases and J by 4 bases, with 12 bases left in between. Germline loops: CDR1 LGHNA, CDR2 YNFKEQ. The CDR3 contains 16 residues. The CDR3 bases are TGTGCCAGCAGCCAAGATCTTACAGGTTTTAATGAAAAACTGTTTTTT. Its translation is CASSQDLTGFNEKLFF.